The entry that follows covers one T cell receptor beta chain sequence. This clonotype was counted at least ten times. Which antigen it targets is not known. No base quality values were provided; no much bigger clone lies one nucleotide off. The time point label, as the study defines it: newly diagnosed GD, antithyroid drugs for less than 3 months. RNA was extracted from PBMCs in TRIzol for both TCR sequencing and RNA sequencing. Graves' disease was diagnosed according to American Thyroid Association guidelines. Patients for the study were recruited at an endocrinology department in Xi'an, China. Each patient gave roughly 8.4 milliliters of peripheral blood, collected in an EDTA anticoagulant tube. PBMCs were isolated by Ficoll Paque Plus density gradient separation without further T cell sorting. RNA quality was checked with an Agilent 2100 Bioanalyzer and agarose gel, and concentration with a NanoDrop 2000.

Relative to germline, V is 4 bases shorter and J is 6 bases shorter, with 10 bases between their ends. The germline V gene sets CDR1 to MNHNS and CDR2 to SASEGT. Its CDR3 holds 13 amino acids, cysteine through phenylalanine. Only the CDR3 part of the read is kept: 39 bases, read in frame from the first base. This entry belongs to a study of regulatory T cells in long-lasting Graves disease (dated by TCRdb to the early 2020s). A note on the overall study: Patients with newly diagnosed Graves' disease had been on antithyroid drugs for under 3 months. Persistent Graves' disease patients were compared with newly diagnosed Graves' disease patients by peripheral blood TCR sequencing and RNA sequencing. A total of about 33 samples were covered by TCR sequencing, comprising some 13 persistent and 20 or so newly diagnosed Graves' disease patients. The study was conducted in China and was registered as a clinical trial. Results and caveats for the whole study, not just this receptor: Patients with persistent disease shared more public clonotypes (about 2,900) than newly diagnosed patients did (966). TRBV28, TRBJ1-2 and TRBJ2-5 were preferentially used in persistent disease, while TRBV20-1 and TRBJ2-1 were favored in newly diagnosed disease. Only the TCR beta chain was sequenced and analyzed. Compared with newly diagnosed patients, persistent Graves' disease patients had lower TCR Shannon entropy and fewer highly expanded clones, which suggests clonal expansion. The small sample size was acknowledged by the authors as a limitation that may reduce accuracy. Only peripheral blood was studied, because thyroid tissue, the primary lesion, was inaccessible.

The method behind the library was multiplex PCR. The sequencer listed for this sample is Illumina HiSeq 4000. iRepertoire HTBI primers and Arm-PCR amplification of CDR3 regions were used to construct TCR beta libraries. Gel purification was performed on PCR products prior to sequencing. The paper's data handling went like this. Gene usage analysis of CDR3 amino acid clonotypes relied on the 55 to 80 TRBV and 14 TRBJ segments identified across samples. Filtered high-quality paired reads were merged into contigs using COPE and FqMerger. BLAST was used to align contigs to IMGT TRBV, TRBD and TRBJ reference genes, and CDR3 was defined according to IMGT. Any clonotype with a frequency above 0.1% was classified as a highly expanded clone. Shannon entropy was used to measure repertoire diversity, and the Gini coefficient was used to measure V-J evenness. A clonotype found in more than one individual was treated as public. TCRdb applied fastp at Q25 and MiXCR to the public reads, then kept only in-frame beta chains. Records with the same CDR3 protein are collapsed into one entry carrying the most frequent genes and DNA. These V and J calls rely on TCRdb rather than the paper's analysis. This sample is represented by 200,000 to 250,000 distinct CDR3 sequences; 20% to 25% of them were singletons. The leading ten clones occupy 11% to 15% of the sample.

The chain was built from TRBV6-1 and TRBJ2-1; the D segment could be TRBD2, given 5 matching bases. This receptor was taken from a female donor with Graves disease. The material sequenced was peripheral blood mononuclear cells (PBMCs), taken at new diagnosis, from a patient treated with antithyroid drugs. The CDR3 is CASSGSAGNEQFF. The nucleotide sequence is TGTGCCAGCAGTGGTAGCGCGGGCAATGAGCAGTTCTTC.